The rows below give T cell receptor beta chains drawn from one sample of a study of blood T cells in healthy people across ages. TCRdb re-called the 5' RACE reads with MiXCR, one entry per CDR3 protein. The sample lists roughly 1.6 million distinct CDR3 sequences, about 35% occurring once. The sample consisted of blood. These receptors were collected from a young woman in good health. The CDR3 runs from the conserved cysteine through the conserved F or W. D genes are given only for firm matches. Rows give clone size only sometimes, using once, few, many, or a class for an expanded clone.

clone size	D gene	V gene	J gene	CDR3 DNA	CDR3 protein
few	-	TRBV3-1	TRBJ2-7	TGTGCCAGCAGCCACCAGAGTCTCTCCTACGAGCAGTACTTC	CASSHQSLSYEQYF
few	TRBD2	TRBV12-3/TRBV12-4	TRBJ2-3	TGTGCCAGCCAAAGGACTAGCGGAGATACGCAGTATTTT	CASQRTSGDTQYF
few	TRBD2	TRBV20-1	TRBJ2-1	TGCAGTGCCGGCCTAGCCGGGAGGGCCTACAATGAGCAGTTCTTC	CSAGLAGRAYNEQFF
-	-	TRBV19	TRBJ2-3	TGTGCCAGTAGTACAAGGGACGCAGATACGCAGTATTTT	CASSTRDADTQYF
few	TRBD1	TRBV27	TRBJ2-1	TGTGCCAGCAGCAGGACAGGGGGTGGTGGCCTTTACAATGAGCAGTTCTTC	CASSRTGGGGLYNEQFF
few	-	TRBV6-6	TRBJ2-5	TGTGCCAGCAGTTATAACTACCAAGAGACCCAGTACTTC	CASSYNYQETQYF
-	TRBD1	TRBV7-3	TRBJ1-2	TGTGCCAGCAGCTCGGGACAGGGGGACCTTACCACCTTC	CASSSGQGDLTTF
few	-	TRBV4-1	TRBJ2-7	TGCGCCAGCAGCATCTCCTGGGGTAGCTCCTACGAGCAGTACTTC	CASSISWGSSYEQYF
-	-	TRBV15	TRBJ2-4	TGTGCCACCAGTCCGGTAAAGGCCTACGGGCAGTACTTC	CATSPVKAYGQYF
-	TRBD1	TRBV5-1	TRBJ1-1	TGCGCCAGCAGCTTGACAGGGGTTGGTATGGACACTGAAGCTTTCTTT	CASSLTGVGMDTEAFF
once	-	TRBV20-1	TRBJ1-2	TGCAGTGCTGGAGAACAGGGTCGGAGCTATGGCTACACCTTC	CSAGEQGRSYGYTF
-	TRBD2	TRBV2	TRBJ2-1	TGTGCCAGCAGGGGCCAGCGGGGAAGGTCCTACAATGAGCAGTTCTTC	CASRGQRGRSYNEQFF
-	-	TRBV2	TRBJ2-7	TGTGCCAGCAGGCCGGGAACAAACGAGCAGTACTTC	CASRPGTNEQYF
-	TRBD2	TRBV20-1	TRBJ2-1	TGCAGTGCTAGAGTACTAGCGGTTGGAGCCTACAATGAGCAGTTCTTC	CSARVLAVGAYNEQFF
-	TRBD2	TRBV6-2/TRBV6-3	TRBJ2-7	TGTGCCAGCAGTTATATGCGGGAGGGTACCTACGAGCAGTACTTC	CASSYMREGTYEQYF
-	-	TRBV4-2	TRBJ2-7	TGTGCCAGCAGCCAAGTTCAACGAGGCGAGCAGTACTTC	CASSQVQRGEQYF
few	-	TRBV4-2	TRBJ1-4	TGTGCCAGCAGCCAAGATCGCGTCGGGGAGGGTGAAAAACTGTTTTTT	CASSQDRVGEGEKLFF
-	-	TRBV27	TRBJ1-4	TGTGCCAGCAGTTCCCCAGGGTTTAGGGAAAAACTGTTTTTT	CASSSPGFREKLFF
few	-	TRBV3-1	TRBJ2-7	TGTGCCAGCAGCCACACCGGGGAGCAGTACTTC	CASSHTGEQYF
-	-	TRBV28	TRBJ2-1	TGTGCCAGCAGACCGACTGACTACAATGAGCAGTTCTTC	CASRPTDYNEQFF
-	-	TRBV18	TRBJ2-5	TGTGCCAGCTCACCAGGAACAAACCTGGGGGAGACCCAGTACTTC	CASSPGTNLGETQYF
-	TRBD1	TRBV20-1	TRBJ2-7	TGCAGTGCTCCGGGACAGGGGGGGACCTACGAGCAGTACTTC	CSAPGQGGTYEQYF
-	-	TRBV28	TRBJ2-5	TGTGCCAGCAGAGGGATTCAAGAGACCCAGTACTTC	CASRGIQETQYF
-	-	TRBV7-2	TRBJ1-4	TGTGCCAGCAGCTCCCGGTCTAGTGGGTTATTTGAAAAACTGTTTTTT	CASSSRSSGLFEKLFF
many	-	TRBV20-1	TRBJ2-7	TGCAGTGCTAGAGCCCCCATACAGCATTACGAGCAGTACTTC	CSARAPIQHYEQYF
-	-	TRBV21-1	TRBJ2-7	TGTGCCAGCAGCTCCCGTTATGGACAGGGGGCAAACGAGCAGTACTTC	CASSSRYGQGANEQYF
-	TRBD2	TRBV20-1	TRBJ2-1	TGCAGTGCCCCAAGCGGGAGGGCCTACAACGAGCAGTTCTTC	CSAPSGRAYNEQFF
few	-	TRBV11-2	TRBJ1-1	TGTGCCAGCAGCTTATCTCTACTGACCCAAGGGATCACTGAAGCTTTCTTT	CASSLSLLTQGITEAFF
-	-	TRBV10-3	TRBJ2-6	TGTGCCACCAGAGACGGCTCTGGGGCCAATGTCCTGACTTTC	CATRDGSGANVLTF
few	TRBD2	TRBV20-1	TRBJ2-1	TGCAGTGCTGCCGGGACTAGCTTCAATGAGCAGTTCTTC	CSAAGTSFNEQFF
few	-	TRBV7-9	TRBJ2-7	TGTGCCAGCAGCTCTACTATCGCTGGTGAGCAGTACTTC	CASSSTIAGEQYF
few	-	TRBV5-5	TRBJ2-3	TGTGCCAGCAGCCCCGAGTTCTCCACAGATACGCAGTATTTT	CASSPEFSTDTQYF
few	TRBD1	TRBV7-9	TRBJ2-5	TGTGCCAGCAGCTTAGGAGGACAGGCCGGCTCGACCCAGTACTTC	CASSLGGQAGSTQYF
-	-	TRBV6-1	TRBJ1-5	TGTGCCAGCAGGCGGACAGAGCTCGGGCAGCCCCAGCATTTT	CASRRTELGQPQHF
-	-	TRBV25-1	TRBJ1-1	TGTGCCAGCAGTGAAGGGCAGGTCGGGCACACTGAAGCTTTCTTT	CASSEGQVGHTEAFF
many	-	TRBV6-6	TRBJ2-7	TGTGCCAGCATTAGAGGCCAGGGAGGATACGAGCAGTACTTC	CASIRGQGGYEQYF
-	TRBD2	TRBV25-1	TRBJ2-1	TGTGCCAGCAGTGAAGCGGGAGCGGGTGAGCAGTTCTTC	CASSEAGAGEQFF
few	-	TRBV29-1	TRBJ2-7	TGCAGCGTTGAAAATCTGCAGGGTGCAACCTACGAGCAGTACTTC	CSVENLQGATYEQYF
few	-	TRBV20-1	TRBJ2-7	TGCAGTGCAAGTGAGGACACTTCTAGTAGGTACGAGCAGTACTTC	CSASEDTSSRYEQYF
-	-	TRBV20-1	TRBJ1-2	TGCAGTGCTAGAGTGCCTGAAATCCGCGGCTACACCTTC	CSARVPEIRGYTF
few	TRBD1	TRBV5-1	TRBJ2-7	TGCGCCAGCAGCTCGGACAGGTTGAGCTCCTACGAGCAGTACTTC	CASSSDRLSSYEQYF
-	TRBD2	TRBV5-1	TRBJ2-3	TGCGCCAGCAGCTTGTATTCCGGGACTAGCGGGTATCTGCCGCAGTATTTT	CASSLYSGTSGYLPQYF
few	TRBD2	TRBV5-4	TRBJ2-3	TGTGCCGCGGGGGCTAGCGGGACTAGCACAGATACGCAGTATTTT	CAAGASGTSTDTQYF
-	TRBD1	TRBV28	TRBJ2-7	TGTGCCAGCAGTTACGGGACAGAGGGCGGCGAGCAGTACTTC	CASSYGTEGGEQYF